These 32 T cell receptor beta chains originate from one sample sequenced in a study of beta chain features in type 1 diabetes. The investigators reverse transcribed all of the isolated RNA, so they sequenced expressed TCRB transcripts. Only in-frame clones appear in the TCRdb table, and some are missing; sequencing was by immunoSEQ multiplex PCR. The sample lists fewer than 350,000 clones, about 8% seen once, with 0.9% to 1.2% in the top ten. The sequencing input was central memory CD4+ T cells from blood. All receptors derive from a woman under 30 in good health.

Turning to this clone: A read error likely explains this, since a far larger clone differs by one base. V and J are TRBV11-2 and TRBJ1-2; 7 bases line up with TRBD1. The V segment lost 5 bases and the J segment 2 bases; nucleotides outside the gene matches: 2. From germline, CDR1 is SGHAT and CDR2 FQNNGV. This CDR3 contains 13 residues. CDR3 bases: TGTGCCAGCAGCCCGGACAGGAACTATGGCTACACCTTC. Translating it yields CASSPDRNYGYTF.

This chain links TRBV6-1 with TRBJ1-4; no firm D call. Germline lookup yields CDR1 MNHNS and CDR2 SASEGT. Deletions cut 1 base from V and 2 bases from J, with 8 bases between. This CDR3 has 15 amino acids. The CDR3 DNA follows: TGTGCCAGCAGTGAAGGCGGGGTTACTAATGAAAAACTGTTTTTT. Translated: CASSEGGVTNEKLFF.

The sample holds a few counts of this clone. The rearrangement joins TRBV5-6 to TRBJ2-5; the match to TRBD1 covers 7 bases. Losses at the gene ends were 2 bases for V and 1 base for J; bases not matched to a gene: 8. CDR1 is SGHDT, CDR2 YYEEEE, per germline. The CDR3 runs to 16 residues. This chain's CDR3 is CASSFLARTGQETQYF. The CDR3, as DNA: TGTGCCAGCAGCTTCTTGGCGCGGACAGGCCAAGAGACCCAGTACTTC.

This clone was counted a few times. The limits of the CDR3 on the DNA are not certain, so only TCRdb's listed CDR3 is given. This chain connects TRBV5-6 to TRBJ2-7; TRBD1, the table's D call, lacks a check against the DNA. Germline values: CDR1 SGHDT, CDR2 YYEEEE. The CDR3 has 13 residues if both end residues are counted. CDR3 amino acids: CASSFGGGTGPYV.

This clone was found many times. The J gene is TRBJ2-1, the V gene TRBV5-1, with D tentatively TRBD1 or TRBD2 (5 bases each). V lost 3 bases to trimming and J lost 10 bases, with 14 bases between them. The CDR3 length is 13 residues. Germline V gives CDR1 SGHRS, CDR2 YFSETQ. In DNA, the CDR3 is TGCGCCAGCAGCTGGGACCTGACAGCAGAGCAGTTCTTC. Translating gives CASSWDLTAEQFF.

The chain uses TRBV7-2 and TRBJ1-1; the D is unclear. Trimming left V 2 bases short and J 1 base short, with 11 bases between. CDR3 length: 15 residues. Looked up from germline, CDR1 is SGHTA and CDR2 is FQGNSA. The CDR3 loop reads CASSLSKEANTEAFF. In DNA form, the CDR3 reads TGTGCCAGCAGCTTATCCAAGGAGGCGAACACTGAAGCTTTCTTT.

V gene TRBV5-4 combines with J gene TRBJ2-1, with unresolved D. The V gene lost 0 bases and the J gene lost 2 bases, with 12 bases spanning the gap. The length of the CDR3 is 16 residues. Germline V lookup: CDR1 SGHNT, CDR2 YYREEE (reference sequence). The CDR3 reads CASSLDPTRPYNEQFF. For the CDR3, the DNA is TGTGCCAGCAGCTTGGATCCCACAAGGCCCTACAATGAGCAGTTCTTC.

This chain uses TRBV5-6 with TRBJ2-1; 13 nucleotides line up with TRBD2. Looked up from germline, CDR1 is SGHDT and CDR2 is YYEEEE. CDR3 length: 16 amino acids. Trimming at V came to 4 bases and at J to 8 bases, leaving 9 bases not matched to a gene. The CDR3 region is CASSLPGLAGLHEQFF. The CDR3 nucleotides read TGTGCCAGCAGCCTACCGGGACTAGCGGGATTGCATGAGCAGTTCTTC.

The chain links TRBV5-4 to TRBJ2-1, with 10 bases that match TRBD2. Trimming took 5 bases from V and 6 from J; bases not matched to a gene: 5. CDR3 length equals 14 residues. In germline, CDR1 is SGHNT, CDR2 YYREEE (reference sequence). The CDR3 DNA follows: TGTGCCAGCAGACCGGGACTAGCGTTCAATGAGCAGTTCTTC. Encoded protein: CASRPGLAFNEQFF.

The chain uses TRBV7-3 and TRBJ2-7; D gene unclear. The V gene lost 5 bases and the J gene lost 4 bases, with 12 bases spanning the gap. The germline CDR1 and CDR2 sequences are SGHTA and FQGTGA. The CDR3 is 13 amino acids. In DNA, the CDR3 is TGTGCCAGCAGCGACGGACCTTCATACGAGCAGTACTTC. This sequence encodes CASSDGPSYEQYF.

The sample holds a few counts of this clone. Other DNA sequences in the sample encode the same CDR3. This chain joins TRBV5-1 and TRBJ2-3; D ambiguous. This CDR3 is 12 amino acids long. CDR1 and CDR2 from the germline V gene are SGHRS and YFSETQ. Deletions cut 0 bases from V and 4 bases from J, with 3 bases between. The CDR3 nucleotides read TGCGCCAGCAGCTTGGTACCAGATACGCAGTATTTT. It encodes CASSLVPDTQYF.

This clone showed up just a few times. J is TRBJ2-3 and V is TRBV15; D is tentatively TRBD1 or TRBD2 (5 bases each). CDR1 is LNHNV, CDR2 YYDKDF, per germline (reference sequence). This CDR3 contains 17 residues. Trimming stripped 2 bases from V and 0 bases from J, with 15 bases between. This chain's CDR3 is CATSRLRDASSTDTQYF. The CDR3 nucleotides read TGTGCCACCAGCAGACTCCGGGACGCTTCTAGCACAGATACGCAGTATTTT.

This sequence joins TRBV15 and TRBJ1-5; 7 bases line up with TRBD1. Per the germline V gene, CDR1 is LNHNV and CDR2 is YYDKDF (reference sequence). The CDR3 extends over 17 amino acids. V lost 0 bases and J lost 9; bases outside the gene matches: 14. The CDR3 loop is CATSRETGYLSRWPQHF. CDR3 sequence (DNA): TGTGCCACCAGCAGAGAGACAGGGTACCTTTCACGTTGGCCCCAGCATTTT. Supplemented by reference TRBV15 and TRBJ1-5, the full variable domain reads DAMVIQNPRYQVTQFGKPVTLSCSQTLNHNVMYWYQQKSSQAPKLLFHYYDKDFNNEADTPDNFQSRRPNTSFCFLDIRSPGLGDTAMYLCATSRETGYLSRWPQHFGDGTRLSIL.

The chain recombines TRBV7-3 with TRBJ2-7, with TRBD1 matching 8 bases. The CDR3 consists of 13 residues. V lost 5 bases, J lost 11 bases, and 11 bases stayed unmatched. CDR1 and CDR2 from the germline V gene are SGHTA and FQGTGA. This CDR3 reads CASSPTGVLEEYF. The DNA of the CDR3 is TGTGCCAGCAGCCCGACAGGGGTATTAGAGGAGTACTTC.

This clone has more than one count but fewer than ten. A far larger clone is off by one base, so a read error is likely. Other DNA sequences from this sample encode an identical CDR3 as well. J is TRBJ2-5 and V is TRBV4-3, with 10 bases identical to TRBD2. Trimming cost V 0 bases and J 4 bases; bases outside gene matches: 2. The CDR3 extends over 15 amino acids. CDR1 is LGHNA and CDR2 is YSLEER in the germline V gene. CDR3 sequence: CASSQDGTSVETQYF. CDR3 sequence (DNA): TGCGCCAGCAGCCAAGATGGGACTAGCGTAGAGACCCAGTACTTC.

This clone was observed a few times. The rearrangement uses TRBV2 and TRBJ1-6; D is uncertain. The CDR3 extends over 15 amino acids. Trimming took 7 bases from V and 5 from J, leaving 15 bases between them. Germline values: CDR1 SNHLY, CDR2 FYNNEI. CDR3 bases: TGTGCCAGCAAGCGAACGGACCAAAATAATTCACCCCTCCACTTT. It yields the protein CASKRTDQNNSPLHF. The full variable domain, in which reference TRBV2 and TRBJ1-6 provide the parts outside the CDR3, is EPEVTQTPSHQVTQMGQEVILRCVPISNHLYFYWYRQILGQKVEFLVSFYNNEISEKSEIFDDQFSVERPDGSNFTLKIRSTKLEDSAMYFCASKRTDQNNSPLHFGNGTRLTVT.

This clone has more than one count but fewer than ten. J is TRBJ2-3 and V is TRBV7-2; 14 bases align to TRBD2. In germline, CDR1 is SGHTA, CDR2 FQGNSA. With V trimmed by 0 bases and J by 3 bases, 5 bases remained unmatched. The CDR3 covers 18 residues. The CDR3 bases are TGTGCCAGCAGCTTAGCCCCCAGGACTAGCGGGGGGACAGATACGCAGTATTTT. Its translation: CASSLAPRTSGGTDTQYF.

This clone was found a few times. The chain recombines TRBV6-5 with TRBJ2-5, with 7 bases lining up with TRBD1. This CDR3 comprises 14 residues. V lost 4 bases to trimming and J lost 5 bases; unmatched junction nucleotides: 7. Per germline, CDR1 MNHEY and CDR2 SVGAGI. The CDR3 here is CASSFNTGVETQYF. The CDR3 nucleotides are TGTGCCAGCAGTTTCAATACAGGGGTCGAGACCCAGTACTTC.

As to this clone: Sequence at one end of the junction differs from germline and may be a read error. The CDR3 reads CASSQEGGANVLTF. The CDR3 DNA sequence: TGCGCCAGCAGCCAAGAAGGTGGGGCCAACGTCCTGACTTTC. J is TRBJ2-6 and V is TRBV5-4, with D unresolved. Germline CDR1 SGHNT, CDR2 YYREEE (reference sequence). The CDR3 spans 14 residues.

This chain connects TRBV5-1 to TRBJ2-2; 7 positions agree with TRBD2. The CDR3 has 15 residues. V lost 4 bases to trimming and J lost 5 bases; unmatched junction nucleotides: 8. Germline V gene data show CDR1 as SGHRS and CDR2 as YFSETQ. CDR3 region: CASSPLADNTGELFF. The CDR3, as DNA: TGCGCCAGCAGCCCCCTAGCGGACAATACCGGGGAGCTGTTTTTT. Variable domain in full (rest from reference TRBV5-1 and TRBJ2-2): KAGVTQTPRYLIKTRGQQVTLSCSPISGHRSVSWYQQTPGQGLQFLFEYFSETQRNKGNFPGRFSGRQFSNSRSEMNVSTLELGDSALYLCASSPLADNTGELFFGEGSRLTVL.

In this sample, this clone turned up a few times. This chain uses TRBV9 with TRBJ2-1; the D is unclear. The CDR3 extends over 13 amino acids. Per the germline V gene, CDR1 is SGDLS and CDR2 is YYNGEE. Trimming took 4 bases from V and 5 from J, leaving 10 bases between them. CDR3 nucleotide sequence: TGTGCCAGCAGCTTTCAACCTAACAATGAGCAGTTCTTC. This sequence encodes CASSFQPNNEQFF.

This CDR3 is CASSSSHEQYF. DNA of the CDR3: TGTGCCAGCAGTTCTTCCCACGAGCAGTACTTC. The rearrangement joins TRBV2 to TRBJ2-7; D not resolved. This CDR3 has 11 amino acids. Germline assignment: CDR1 SNHLY and CDR2 FYNNEI. V was shortened by 5 bases and J by 5 bases, with 7 bases between the two germline ends.

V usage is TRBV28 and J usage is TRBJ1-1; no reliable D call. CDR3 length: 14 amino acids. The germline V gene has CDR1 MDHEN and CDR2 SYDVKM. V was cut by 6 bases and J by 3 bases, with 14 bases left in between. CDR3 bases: TGTGCCAGCAGCTTGATTAGGGTGGACACTGAAGCTTTCTTT. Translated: CASSLIRVDTEAFF.

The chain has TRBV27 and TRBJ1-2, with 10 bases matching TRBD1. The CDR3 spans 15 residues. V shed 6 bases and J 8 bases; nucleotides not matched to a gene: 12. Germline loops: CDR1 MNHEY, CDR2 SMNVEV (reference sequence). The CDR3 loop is CASRVVGQGNEGYTF. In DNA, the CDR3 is TGTGCCAGCAGGGTCGTGGGACAGGGGAATGAAGGCTACACCTTC.

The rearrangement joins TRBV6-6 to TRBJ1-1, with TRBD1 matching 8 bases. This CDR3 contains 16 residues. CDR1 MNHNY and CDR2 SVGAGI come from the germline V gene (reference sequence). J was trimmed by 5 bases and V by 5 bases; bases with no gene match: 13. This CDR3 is CASSPNRGGGRTEAFF. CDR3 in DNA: TGTGCCAGCAGTCCCAACAGGGGGGGCGGAAGGACTGAAGCTTTCTTT.

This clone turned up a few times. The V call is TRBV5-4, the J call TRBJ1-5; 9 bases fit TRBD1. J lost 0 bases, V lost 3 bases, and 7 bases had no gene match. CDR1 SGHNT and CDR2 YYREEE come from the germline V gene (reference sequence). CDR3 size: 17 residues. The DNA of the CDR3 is TGTGCCAGCAGCTCTCGGACAGGGGACAATAGCAATCAGCCCCAGCATTTT. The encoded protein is CASSSRTGDNSNQPQHF.

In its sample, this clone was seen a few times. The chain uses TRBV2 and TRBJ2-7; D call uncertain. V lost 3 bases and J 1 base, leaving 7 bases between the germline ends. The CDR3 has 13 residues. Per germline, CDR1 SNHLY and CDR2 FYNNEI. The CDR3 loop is CASSEVPSYEQYF. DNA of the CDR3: TGTGCCAGCAGTGAGGTCCCTTCCTACGAGCAGTACTTC.

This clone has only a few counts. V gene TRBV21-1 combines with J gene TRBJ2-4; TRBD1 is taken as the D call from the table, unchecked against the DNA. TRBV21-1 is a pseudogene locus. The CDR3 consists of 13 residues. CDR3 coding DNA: TGTGCCAGCAGCACTAGGGGGAAAAACATTCAGTACTTC. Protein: CASSTRGKNIQYF.

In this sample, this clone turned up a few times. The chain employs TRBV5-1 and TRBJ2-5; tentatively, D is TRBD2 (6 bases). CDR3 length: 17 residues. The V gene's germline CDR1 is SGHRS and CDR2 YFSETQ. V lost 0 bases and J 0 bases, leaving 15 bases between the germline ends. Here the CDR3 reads CASSLARTNRDQETQYF. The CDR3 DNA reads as TGCGCCAGCAGCTTGGCCAGGACTAACAGAGACCAAGAGACCCAGTACTTC.

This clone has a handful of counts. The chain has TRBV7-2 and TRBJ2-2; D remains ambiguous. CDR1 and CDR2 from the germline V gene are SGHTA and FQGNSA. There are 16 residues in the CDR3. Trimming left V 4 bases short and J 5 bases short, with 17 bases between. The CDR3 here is CASSSSRSATTGELFF. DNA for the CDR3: TGTGCCAGCAGCTCCTCTAGGTCCGCTACAACCGGGGAGCTGTTTTTT.

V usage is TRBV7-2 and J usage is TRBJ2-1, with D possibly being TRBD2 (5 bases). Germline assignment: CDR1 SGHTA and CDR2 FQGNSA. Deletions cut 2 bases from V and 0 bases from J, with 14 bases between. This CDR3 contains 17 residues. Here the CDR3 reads CASSLTSDGVSYNEQFF. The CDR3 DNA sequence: TGTGCCAGCAGCTTAACGTCCGACGGGGTCTCCTACAATGAGCAGTTCTTC.

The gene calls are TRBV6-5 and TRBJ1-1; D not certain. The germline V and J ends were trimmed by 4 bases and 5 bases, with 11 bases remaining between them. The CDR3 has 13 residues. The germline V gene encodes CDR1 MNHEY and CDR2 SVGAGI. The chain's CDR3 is CASSSFGETEAFF. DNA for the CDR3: TGTGCCAGCAGTTCCTTCGGGGAGACTGAAGCTTTCTTT.